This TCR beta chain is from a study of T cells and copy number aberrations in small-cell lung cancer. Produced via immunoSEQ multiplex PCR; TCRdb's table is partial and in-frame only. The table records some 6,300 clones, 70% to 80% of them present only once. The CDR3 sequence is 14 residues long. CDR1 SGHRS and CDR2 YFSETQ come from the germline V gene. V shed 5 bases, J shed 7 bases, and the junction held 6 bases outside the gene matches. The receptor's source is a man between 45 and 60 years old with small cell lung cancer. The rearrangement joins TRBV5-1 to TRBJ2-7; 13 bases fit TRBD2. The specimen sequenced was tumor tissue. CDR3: CASRTGTSGTEQYF. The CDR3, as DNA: TGCGCCAGCAGAACCGGGACTAGCGGGACAGAGCAGTACTTC.